This TCR beta chain was sequenced during a study of cytomegalovirus exposure and HLA in healthy donors. Study findings and constraints: Available immune exposure information covered CMV serostatus only.

PCR involved 60 Vbeta and 13 Jbeta primers. The data were produced by immunoSEQ multiplex PCR, yet TCRdb's version contains in-frame clones alone and is incomplete. Altogether 110,000 or so clones are present, about 80% being singletons, with the ten largest covering roughly 2.1%. This CDR3 is 14 amino acids long. V gave up 4 bases and J gave up 4 bases; unmatched junction bases: 1. Germline assignment: CDR1 SEHNR and CDR2 FQNEAQ (reference sequence). A note on this clone: Its antigen is still unknown.

The chain combines TRBV7-9 with TRBJ1-5, with 10 bases fitting TRBD1. The sample comprised PBMCs. The sequence was collected from a young man in good health and CMV-seronegative. The CDR3 bases are TGTGCCAGCAGCTGGGGACAGGGGAATCAGCCCCAGCATTTT. It encodes CASSWGQGNQPQHF.